Here is one T cell receptor (beta chain) with its context. The data originate from a study of OX40 agonist ivuxolimab in advanced cancers. The CDR3 runs 13 residues. The V gene's germline CDR1 is SGHRS and CDR2 YFSETQ. V shed 2 bases and J shed 2 bases, with 7 bases lying between them. The data were produced by immunoSEQ multiplex PCR, yet TCRdb's version contains in-frame clones alone and is incomplete. The table records more than 55,000 clones, over 70% of them present only once. The clonotype originates from an adult with an advanced solid tumor such as melanoma, head and neck, liver or kidney cancer. This sequence joins TRBV5-1 and TRBJ1-1, with D unclear. The source material was CD4+ or CD8+ T cells sorted from blood, sampled in a trial of the OX40 agonist ivuxolimab. CDR3 in amino acids: CASSFGSNTEAFF. The CDR3 DNA reads TGCGCCAGCAGCTTTGGATCAAACACTGAAGCTTTCTTT.